The rows below give T cell receptor beta chains drawn from one sample of a study of cytomegalovirus exposure and HLA in healthy donors. The data were produced by immunoSEQ multiplex PCR, yet TCRdb's version contains in-frame clones alone and is incomplete. This table has some 190,000 clones, 77% appearing once. The specimen sequenced was PBMCs. The receptor set was obtained from a man younger than 30 in good health and CMV-seronegative. Each CDR3 is given with its conserved first and last residue. The D gene is left open where the match is weak. Clone size is shown for a subset of rows, as once, few, many or a class of expanded clone.

v_call	d_call	j_call	clone_size	cdr3_nt	cdr3_aa
TRBV11-3	TRBD1	TRBJ1-2	.	TGTGCCAGCAGCCCGCGGACAGGGAATATTGAAAGCTACACCTTC	CASSPRTGNIESYTF
TRBV19	.	TRBJ2-5	.	TGTGCCAGTAGTATCCGTGAGGGCCTAGAGACCCAGTACTTC	CASSIREGLETQYF
TRBV18	.	TRBJ1-4	.	TGTGCCAGCTCACACGACAGTTCCTCAACTAATGAAAAACTGTTTTTT	CASSHDSSSTNEKLFF
TRBV5-1	.	TRBJ1-1	.	TGCGCCAGCAGCCCGGGTTATACCTTGAACACTGAAGCTTTCTTT	CASSPGYTLNTEAFF
TRBV2	.	TRBJ1-5	.	TGTGCCAGCAGTGAGGCTTCGGTCCCGACGGGTCAGCCCCAGCATTTT	CASSEASVPTGQPQHF
TRBV14	.	TRBJ1-1	.	TGTGCCAGCAGACAGTCCACAGGGTCGGGTGAAGCTTTCTTT	CASRQSTGSGEAFF
TRBV5-8	.	TRBJ1-5	.	TGTGCCAGCAGCTTCCCTAATCAGCCCCAGCATTTT	CASSFPNQPQHF
TRBV11-3	.	TRBJ2-3	.	TGTGCCAGCAGCTCGACTAGCACAGATACGCAGTATTTT	CASSSTSTDTQYF
TRBV9	.	TRBJ2-5	.	TGTGCCAGCAGCGTAGGGGCCGGGGAACCCCAAGAGACCCAGTACTTC	CASSVGAGEPQETQYF
TRBV5-1	TRBD1	TRBJ1-4	few	TGCGCCAGCAGCTCCCCCGGGACAGGGGTAGAAAAACTGTTTTTT	CASSSPGTGVEKLFF
TRBV18	TRBD1	TRBJ1-5	.	TGTGCCAGCTCACAAAGGACAGGGTTGGAACAGCCCCAGCATTTT	CASSQRTGLEQPQHF
TRBV7-2	TRBD2	TRBJ2-7	.	TGTGCCAGCAGCTTGCGGACTAGCGGGAGATCCGAGCAGTACTTC	CASSLRTSGRSEQYF
TRBV6-5	.	TRBJ2-3	.	TGTGCCAGCAGCCGCAGGTTAAGCACAGATACGCAGTATTTT	CASSRRLSTDTQYF
TRBV19	.	TRBJ1-3	.	TGTGCCAGTAGTATCCGACCAAGAACCGAGGCTGGAAACACCATATATTTT	CASSIRPRTEAGNTIYF
TRBV14	TRBD2	TRBJ2-7	.	TGTGCCAGCAGCCGACTAGCGGGGCTATCCTACGAGCAGTACTTC	CASSRLAGLSYEQYF
TRBV6-6	.	TRBJ2-3	.	TGTGCCAGCAGTTCCTTAGATACGCAGTATTTT	CASSSLDTQYF
TRBV5-6	TRBD2	TRBJ2-7	.	TGTGCCAGCAGCTTGAGTGAGCGGGAGCTTACCTACGAGCAGTACTTC	CASSLSERELTYEQYF
TRBV7-6	.	TRBJ2-2	.	TGTGCCAGCAGCTTAGTGGGGGCTATCGGGGAGCTGTTTTTT	CASSLVGAIGELFF
TRBV19	.	TRBJ1-4	.	TGTGCCAGTAGTGGCGGGGTCCCTAATGAAAAACTGTTTTTT	CASSGGVPNEKLFF
TRBV5-1	TRBD1	TRBJ2-5	.	TGCGCCAGCAGCTTCACCTCGGGACAGTACCAAGAGACCCAGTACTTC	CASSFTSGQYQETQYF
TRBV7-9	.	TRBJ1-2	.	TGTGCCAGCAGCTTAATGGGGGGTGGCTACACCTTC	CASSLMGGGYTF
TRBV2	.	TRBJ1-2	.	TGTGCCAGCAGGAATGCTGACAGCTATGGCTACACCTTC	CASRNADSYGYTF
TRBV6-5	TRBD1	TRBJ2-2	few	TGTGCCAGCAGACCGGACAGGGACACCGGGGAGCTGTTTTTT	CASRPDRDTGELFF
TRBV30	.	TRBJ1-1	.	TGTGCCTGGAGTCAGAGGACTGAAGCTTTCTTT	CAWSQRTEAFF
TRBV5-1	TRBD1	TRBJ1-1	.	TGCGCCAGCAGCCTTCTAGTCCCCGGGACAGCTTTGAGGGGCACTGAAGCTTTCTTT	CASSLLVPGTALRGTEAFF
TRBV21-1	.	TRBJ2-3	once	TGTGCCAGCAGCGTTCCCTCCGGGACTAGCGGCAGCACAGATACGCAGTATTTT	CASSVPSGTSGSTDTQYF
TRBV29-1	.	TRBJ2-5	once	TGCAGCGTTAAGGTGGGAGTGGGTGTACGGGGCCAAGAGACCCAGTACTTC	CSVKVGVGVRGQETQYF
TRBV14	.	TRBJ1-2	.	TGTGCCAGCAGCCAGGGCAGATATGGCTACACCTTC	CASSQGRYGYTF
TRBV11-2	TRBD1	TRBJ2-7	.	TGTGCCAGCAGCTCGCGACCCCCGGGACAGTGGACCTACGAGCAGTACTTC	CASSSRPPGQWTYEQYF
TRBV9	TRBD2	TRBJ2-1	.	TGTGCCAGCAGCCTGGGGGGGGGAGGAATAAGCAATGAGCAGTTCTTC	CASSLGGGGISNEQFF
TRBV5-1	TRBD1	TRBJ1-5	.	TGCGCCAGCAGCCCCGGACAGGGTAGTGGCAATCAGCCCCAGCATTTT	CASSPGQGSGNQPQHF
TRBV4-2	TRBD1	TRBJ2-5	.	TGTGCCAGCAGCCCCGGACAGGGCCAAGAGACCCAGTACTTC	CASSPGQGQETQYF
TRBV6-1	.	TRBJ2-3	.	TGTGCCAGCAGTGAATGGGGGGGCGGGGCAGATACGCAGTATTTT	CASSEWGGGADTQYF
TRBV5-6	.	TRBJ2-3	few	TGTGCCAGCAGCTTTAGCACCGCCGGAACAGATACGCAGTATTTT	CASSFSTAGTDTQYF
TRBV2	TRBD1	TRBJ2-3	.	TGTGCCAGCAGTGTAACAGGGGGTAGCACAGATACGCAGTATTTT	CASSVTGGSTDTQYF
TRBV30	TRBD1	TRBJ2-1	few	TGTGCCTGGAAGGACAGGGGGCTCTCAGGTGAGCAGTTCTTC	CAWKDRGLSGEQFF
TRBV6-1	.	TRBJ1-6	once	TGTGCCAGCAGTGAATCCGACAGGAAGACGCCCCTCCACTTT	CASSESDRKTPLHF
TRBV6-6	TRBD1	TRBJ1-5	.	TGTGCCAGCAGGGGACAGGGATGGCAGCCCCAGCATTTT	CASRGQGWQPQHF
TRBV7-9	.	TRBJ1-2	.	TGTGCCAGCAGCCCACCGGGGGGCAGCTATGGCTACACCTTC	CASSPPGGSYGYTF
TRBV10-3	TRBD1	TRBJ1-1	.	TGTGCCATCAGTGGGACAGGGGGGAAGAACACTGAAGCTTTCTTT	CAISGTGGKNTEAFF
TRBV6-1	TRBD1	TRBJ1-2	.	TGTGCCAGCAACCCGAGGACAGGGGGAAACTATGGCTACACCTTC	CASNPRTGGNYGYTF
TRBV27	TRBD1	TRBJ2-5	.	TGTGCCAGCCGGGACAGGGAGAATCAAGAGACCCAGTACTTC	CASRDRENQETQYF
TRBV5-4	.	TRBJ2-3	.	TGTGCCAGCAGCCAGGGTCTCGGAGATACGCAGTATTTT	CASSQGLGDTQYF
TRBV18	.	TRBJ2-2	.	TGTGCCAGCTTCGGCCAGGGGAACACCGGGGAGCTGTTTTTT	CASFGQGNTGELFF
TRBV7-9	TRBD1	TRBJ1-1	.	TGTTCCAGCAGCCCTATAAGGGGGCGGGTGAACACTGAAGCTTTCTTT	CSSSPIRGRVNTEAFF
TRBV29-1	TRBD1	TRBJ2-7	.	TGCAGGGGATGGACAGGGCAAGGCTACAACGAGCAGTACTTC	CRGWTGQGYNEQYF
TRBV19	TRBD1	TRBJ2-7	.	TGTGCCAGTAGTATACCGGGACAGAACTACGAGCAGTACTTC	CASSIPGQNYEQYF
TRBV9	TRBD1	TRBJ1-5	.	TGTGCCAGCAGCTACCGGGACAGGGACCCCTATAGCAATCAGCCCCAGCATTTT	CASSYRDRDPYSNQPQHF
TRBV7-8	TRBD1	TRBJ2-1	.	TGTGCCAGCAGCATCAAGGGACAGGGCGGCAATGAGCAGTTCTTC	CASSIKGQGGNEQFF
TRBV7-8	TRBD2	TRBJ2-3	.	TGTGCCAGCAGCCCATATTCGAGCGGGAGGGCCGACTTCACAGATACGCAGTATTTT	CASSPYSSGRADFTDTQYF
TRBV14	.	TRBJ2-7	.	TGTGCCAGCAGCCAAATCGGGGGCCAGGGGGTCGAGCAGTACTTC	CASSQIGGQGVEQYF
TRBV27	.	TRBJ2-5	.	TGTGCCAGCAGTTTTATATCTAGCAAAGAGACCCAGTACTTC	CASSFISSKETQYF
TRBV19	TRBD1	TRBJ2-7	few	TGTGCCAGTAATCGGGGACAGCGGTCCCGTGAGCAGTACTTC	CASNRGQRSREQYF
TRBV7-2	.	TRBJ2-5	.	TGTGCCAGCAGCCCAACCCCTAGCGTCCAAGAGACCCAGTACTTC	CASSPTPSVQETQYF
TRBV29-1	.	TRBJ2-1	.	TGCAGCGTGGGGGACTTTCGCTCCTACAATGAGCAGTTCTTC	CSVGDFRSYNEQFF
TRBV4-3	TRBD1	TRBJ2-7	.	TGCGCCAGCAGCTCCCGGACAGGGGGTGCCTACGAGCAGTACTTC	CASSSRTGGAYEQYF
TRBV2	.	TRBJ1-1	.	TGTGCCAGCTCTCCTCTCACAGGGTCCATGAACACTGAAGCTTTCTTT	CASSPLTGSMNTEAFF
TRBV5-1	.	TRBJ2-7	few	TGCGCCAGCAGCTTGGGTTTTGGGGGGGGCGACGAGCAGTACTTC	CASSLGFGGGDEQYF
TRBV15	.	TRBJ1-6	.	TGTGCCACCAGCAGTGCAGGGCCACCCCTCCACTTT	CATSSAGPPLHF